The next 18 T cell receptor beta chains were all read from a single sample in a study of T-cell reconstitution after alpha-beta-depleted transplantation in children. For TCRbeta, the library was prepared with unique molecular identifiers. TCRdb itself ran the PCR reads through MiXCR, one entry per CDR3 protein. This repertoire shows 95,000 to 120,000 distinct CDR3 sequences, roughly 6.1% found once; its top ten account for around 23%. The sequenced sample was PBMCs, mostly from graft donor cells, obtained 360 days after TCRalphabeta/CD19-depleted stem cell transplant. These receptors all come from a male patient between 2 and 9 years old who had a stem cell transplant for acute lymphoblastic leukemia, so the T cells may come from the graft donor.

This clonotype was detected ten times or more. The V gene is TRBV5-1, the J gene TRBJ2-1, with TRBD2 matching over 12 bases. J lost 1 base, V lost 0 bases, and 5 bases had no gene match. The germline V gene encodes CDR1 SGHRS and CDR2 YFSETQ. This CDR3 region has 18 residues. CDR3 amino acids: CASSLEKTSGRSYNEQFF. CDR3 sequence (DNA): TGCGCCAGCAGCTTGGAAAAGACTAGCGGGAGATCCTACAATGAGCAGTTCTTC.

Many counts were recorded for this clonotype. This chain uses TRBV10-3 with TRBJ2-2; unclear D gene. Per germline, CDR1 ENHRY and CDR2 SYGVKD. V was pared by 5 bases and J by 7 bases, with 8 bases between. CDR3 length equals 12 residues. The CDR3 DNA sequence: TGTGCCATCAGTCCCACCGACGGGGAGCTGTTTTTT. It translates to CAISPTDGELFF.

There are many counts of this clonotype. The gene calls are TRBV3-1 and TRBJ2-7; 12 nucleotides line up with TRBD1. Germline loops: CDR1 LGHDT, CDR2 YNNKEL (reference sequence). The CDR3 is 17 amino acids. V was clipped by 4 bases and J by 2 bases; unmatched bases: 9. The CDR3 DNA sequence: TGTGCCAGCAGCCTTCGGGACAGGGGGCTCGTTACCTACGAGCAGTACTTC. It codes for CASSLRDRGLVTYEQYF.

This clonotype showed up many times. This chain links TRBV5-1 with TRBJ2-7; 9 bases are a match to TRBD1. Germline CDR1 SGHRS, CDR2 YFSETQ. The CDR3 is made up of 17 amino acids. The V gene end was trimmed by 4 bases and the J gene end by 0 bases; junction bases not matched to a gene: 11. CDR3 protein: CASSHGQGIPSSYEQYF. The CDR3 DNA follows: TGCGCCAGCAGCCACGGACAGGGGATCCCCTCCTCCTACGAGCAGTACTTC.

The chain couples TRBV7-9 to TRBJ1-2, with no clear D. Deletions cut 8 bases from V and 3 bases from J, with 10 bases between. The germline V gene has CDR1 SEHNR and CDR2 FQNEAQ (reference sequence). The CDR3 has 12 amino acids. The DNA of the CDR3 is TGTGCCAGCTACGGAGGGTACTATGGCTACACCTTC. It translates to CASYGGYYGYTF.

This sequence joins TRBV27 and TRBJ2-2; D may correspond to TRBD1 or TRBD2 (6 bases each). V shed 6 bases and J shed 0 bases, with 14 bases lying between them. Germline V gene data show CDR1 as MNHEY and CDR2 as SMNVEV (reference sequence). The CDR3 has 16 amino acids. CDR3 in amino acids: CASRRRGAPNTGELFF. The CDR3 region has the DNA TGTGCCAGCAGAAGAAGGGGGGCGCCGAACACCGGGGAGCTGTTTTTT.

This clonotype was recorded at least ten times. The rearrangement joins TRBV6-1 to TRBJ1-1; no reliable D call. Germline V CDR1 and CDR2: MNHNS, SASEGT. The V end was cut by 11 bases, the J end by 1 base, with 11 bases between. The length of the CDR3 is 12 residues. This chain's CDR3 is CAHRAGNTEAFF. Written as DNA, the CDR3 is TGTGCCCACCGGGCGGGGAACACTGAAGCTTTCTTT.

This clonotype appeared a few times. The chain joins TRBV6-1 to TRBJ2-7; D gene uncertain. The CDR3 totals 12 residues. Between the trimmed V and J ends, which lost 7 bases and 2 bases, there was a span of 9 bases. CDR1 MNHNS and CDR2 SASEGT come from the germline V gene. The CDR3, as DNA: TGTGCCAGCATAAGTCTGACCTACGAGCAGTACTTC. Translation: CASISLTYEQYF.

The V gene is TRBV30, the J gene TRBJ2-1; TRBD2 matches at 7 bases. The trim removed 0 bases at V and 3 bases at J, leaving 2 bases unmatched. CDR3 length equals 14 residues. From germline, CDR1 is GTSNPN and CDR2 SVGIG (reference sequence). The CDR3 region has the DNA TGTGCCTGGAGTGTGTGGGAGGGCTACAATGAGCAGTTCTTC. This translates into CAWSVWEGYNEQFF. The full variable domain, completed using reference TRBV30 and TRBJ2-1, is SQTIHQWPATLVQPVGSPLSLECTVEGTSNPNLYWYRQAAGRGLQLLFYSVGIGQISSEVPQNLSASRPQDRQFILSSKKLLLSDSGFYLCAWSVWEGYNEQFFGPGTRLTVL.

This clonotype has a count of ten or more. The rearrangement links TRBV7-9 to TRBJ2-3; 8 nucleotides agree with TRBD1. V lost 3 bases, J lost 9 bases, and 5 bases stayed unmatched. Germline V gene sequence: CDR1 SEHNR, CDR2 FQNEAQ (reference sequence). This CDR3 is 13 amino acids long. CDR3 sequence: CASSLPGQETQYF. Here the CDR3 DNA reads TGTGCCAGCAGCTTGCCGGGACAGGAAACGCAGTATTTT.

This clonotype was found a few times. The chain combines TRBV6-1 with TRBJ1-4; 9 nucleotides match TRBD1. The CDR3 loop spans 14 amino acids. Trimming at V came to 6 bases and at J to 7 bases, leaving 6 bases not matched to a gene. Germline V CDR1 and CDR2: MNHNS, SASEGT. CDR3 coding DNA: TGTGCCAGCAGCCCCGGGACAGGGCCTGAAAAACTGTTTTTT. Translating it yields CASSPGTGPEKLFF.

This clonotype was observed at least ten times. The V call is TRBV29-1, the J call TRBJ2-7; TRBD2 agrees at 9 bases. The CDR3 contains 13 residues. Unmatched junction bases numbered 2, after V lost 5 bases and J lost 0 bases. Germline V gene data show CDR1 as SQVTM and CDR2 as ANQGSEA. The CDR3 nucleotides read TGCAGCGTTTTGACTAGCGGCTCCTACGAGCAGTACTTC. Protein product: CSVLTSGSYEQYF.

In its sample, this clonotype was seen many times. The rearrangement uses TRBV9 and TRBJ2-7; possible D gene TRBD2, 6 bases. CDR1 and CDR2 from the germline V gene are SGDLS and YYNGEE. CDR3 size: 15 residues. V lost 0 bases and J 3 bases, leaving 13 bases between the germline ends. The CDR3 DNA is TGTGCCAGCAGCGTAGTAGGTAGCGGACGCTACGAGCAGTACTTC. Translated: CASSVVGSGRYEQYF.

V is TRBV6-4 and J is TRBJ2-2, with 8 bases matching TRBD1. Germline V lookup: CDR1 MRHNA, CDR2 SNTAGT. The CDR3 loop spans 15 amino acids. With V trimmed by 6 bases and J by 7 bases, 10 bases remained unmatched. CDR3 loop: CASRKTGVGNGELFF. In DNA, the CDR3 is TGTGCCAGCAGAAAGACAGGGGTCGGTAACGGGGAGCTGTTTTTT.

On this clonotype itself: A single base separates this from a much larger clone, so it may be a read error. The chain recombines TRBV20-1 with TRBJ2-1; 8 bases are shared with TRBD2. Germline-derived CDR1 and CDR2 are DFQATT and SNEGSKA (reference sequence). This CDR3 has 16 residues. The CDR3 region is CCARDGAGERYNEQFF. The CDR3 bases are TGCTGTGCTAGAGATGGAGCGGGGGAGAGATACAATGAGCAGTTCTTC.

In this sample, this clonotype turned up many times. The rearrangement joins TRBV10-3 to TRBJ2-7, with 10 bases lining up with TRBD1. The CDR3 has 16 amino acids. Germline CDR1 is ENHRY and CDR2 is SYGVKD. The V and J ends lost 2 bases and 3 bases, in that order; junction bases with no gene match: 7. The CDR3 coding sequence is TGTGCCATCAGTGAGCCCGGGACAGGGGAGAGCTACGAGCAGTACTTC. Encoded protein: CAISEPGTGESYEQYF.

This chain links TRBV7-2 with TRBJ2-5; D is perhaps TRBD2 (5 bases). Between the trimmed V and J ends, which lost 2 bases and 2 bases, there was a span of 18 bases. Germline V gives CDR1 SGHTA, CDR2 FQGNSA. The CDR3 loop spans 17 amino acids. CDR3: CASSLNDPRAVQETQYF. As DNA, the CDR3 is TGTGCCAGCAGCTTAAACGACCCGAGAGCGGTACAAGAGACCCAGTACTTC.

There are many counts of this clonotype. This rearrangement joins TRBV27 to TRBJ2-7; 11 positions match TRBD1. Germline CDR1 reads MNHEY; CDR2 reads SMNVEV (reference sequence). The CDR3 has 13 residues. V was pared by 5 bases and J by 7 bases, with 4 bases of the junction left unmatched. CDR3 coding DNA: TGTGCCAGCAGTCCCAGGGACAGGGGGGAGCAGTACTTC. This gives the protein CASSPRDRGEQYF.